This TCR beta chain was captured by sequencing in a study of T cell repertoires in cytomegalovirus infection. Study-level background: Recently identified HLA-C-restricted CMV epitopes and well-studied HLA-B-restricted CMV epitopes were used by the study. Shared public TCR beta signatures pointed to both CMV infection and a matching HLA type.

TCRdb recomputed calls from the reads with MiXCR, one row per CDR3 protein. The data contain under 850,000 distinct CDR3 sequences, roughly 30% of them singletons. This clonotype has only a few counts. As yet, its antigen is unknown. Germline CDR1 is MNHNS and CDR2 is SASEGT. V was shortened by 8 bases and J by 0 bases, with 14 bases between the two germline ends. The CDR3 covers 15 residues. Regarding the study as a whole: CMV carriers with the relevant HLA were identified by cumulative public TCR beta family frequency.

The J gene is TRBJ2-1, the V gene TRBV6-1; a weak D match, TRBD1 (6 bases). This sequence was found in a human donor in good health (CMV status not recorded). Some clones in this sample may be carry-over from other donors' samples. The specimen comprised cultured PBMCs, sampled from culture after CMV antigen stimulation. The CDR3 sequence is CASPGTINSYNEQFF. The CDR3 coding sequence is TGTGCCAGCCCCGGGACAATAAACTCCTACAATGAGCAGTTCTTC.